What follows is one T cell receptor (beta chain) and its context. The length of the CDR3 is 16 residues. Trimming removed 2 bases from V and 4 bases from J; junction bases left unmatched: 4. Germline V gene data show CDR1 as MNHEY and CDR2 as SVGAGI. TCRdb keeps only in-frame clones here, not all; method: immunoSEQ multiplex PCR. The sample comprises tens of thousands of clones, approximately 88% of which are singletons, and roughly 5% rests with the top ten. This specimen belongs to a study of blood T cell repertoires in COVID-19. Background on the study: T cells, B-cell-depleted T cells, or PBMCs supplied cDNA or gDNA.

The chain combines TRBV6-5 with TRBJ2-1, with 11 bases that match TRBD2. The receptor's source is a man aged 50 or older with active COVID-19. Sequencing used peripheral blood. The CDR3 nucleotides are TGTGCCAGCAGTTACACCGGGACTAGCGGATACAATGAGCAGTTCTTC. This encodes CASSYTGTSGYNEQFF.